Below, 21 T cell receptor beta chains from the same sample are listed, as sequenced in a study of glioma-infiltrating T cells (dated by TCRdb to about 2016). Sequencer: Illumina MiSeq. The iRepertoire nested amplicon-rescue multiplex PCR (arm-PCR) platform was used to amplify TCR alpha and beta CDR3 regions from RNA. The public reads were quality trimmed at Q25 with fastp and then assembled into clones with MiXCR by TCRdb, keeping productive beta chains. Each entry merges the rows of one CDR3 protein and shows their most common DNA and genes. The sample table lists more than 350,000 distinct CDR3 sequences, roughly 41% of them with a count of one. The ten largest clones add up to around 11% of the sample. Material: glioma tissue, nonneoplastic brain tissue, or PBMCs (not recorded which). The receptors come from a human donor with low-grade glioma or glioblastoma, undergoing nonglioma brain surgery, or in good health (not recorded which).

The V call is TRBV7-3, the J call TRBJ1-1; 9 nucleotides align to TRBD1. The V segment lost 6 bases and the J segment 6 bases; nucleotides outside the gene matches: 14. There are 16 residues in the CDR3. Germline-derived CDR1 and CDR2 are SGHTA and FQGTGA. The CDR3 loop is CASSLLGGTGYPEAFF. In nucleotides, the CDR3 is TGTGCCAGCAGTTTGCTCGGGGGGACAGGGTATCCTGAAGCTTTCTTT.

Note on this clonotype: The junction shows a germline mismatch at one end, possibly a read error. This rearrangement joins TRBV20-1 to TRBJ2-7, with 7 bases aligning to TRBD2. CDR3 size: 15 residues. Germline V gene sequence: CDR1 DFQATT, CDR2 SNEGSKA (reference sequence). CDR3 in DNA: TGCAGTGCTGTACGACTAGCTCGGGGAGTGTACGGGCAGTACTTC. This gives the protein CSAVRLARGVYGQYF.

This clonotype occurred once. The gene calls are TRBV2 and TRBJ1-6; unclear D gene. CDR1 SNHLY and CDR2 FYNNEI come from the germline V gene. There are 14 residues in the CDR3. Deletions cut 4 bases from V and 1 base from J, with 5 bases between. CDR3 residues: CASSVRSYNSPLHF. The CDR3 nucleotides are TGTGCCAGCAGTGTGCGATCCTATAATTCACCCCTCCACTTT.

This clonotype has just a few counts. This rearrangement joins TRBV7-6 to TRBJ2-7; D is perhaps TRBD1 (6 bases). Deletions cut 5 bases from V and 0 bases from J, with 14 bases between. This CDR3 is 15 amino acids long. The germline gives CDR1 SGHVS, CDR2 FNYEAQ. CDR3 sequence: CASSPKPGDSYEQYF. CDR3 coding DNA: TGTGCCAGCAGCCCCAAGCCAGGGGACTCCTACGAGCAGTACTTC.

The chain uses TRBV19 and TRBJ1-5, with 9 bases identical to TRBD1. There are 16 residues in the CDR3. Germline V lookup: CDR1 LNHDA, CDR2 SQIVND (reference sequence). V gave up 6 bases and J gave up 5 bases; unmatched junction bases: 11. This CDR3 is CASSEGQGGWYQPQHF. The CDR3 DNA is TGTGCCAGTAGCGAGGGACAGGGAGGTTGGTATCAGCCCCAGCATTTT.

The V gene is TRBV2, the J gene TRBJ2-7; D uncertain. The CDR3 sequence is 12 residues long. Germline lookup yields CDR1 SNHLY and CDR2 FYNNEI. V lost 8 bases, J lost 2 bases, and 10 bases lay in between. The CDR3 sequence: CASSPTAYEQYF. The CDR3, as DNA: TGTGCCAGCTCACCAACAGCCTACGAGCAGTACTTC. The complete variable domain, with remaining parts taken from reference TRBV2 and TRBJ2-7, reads EPEVTQTPSHQVTQMGQEVILRCVPISNHLYFYWYRQILGQKVEFLVSFYNNEISEKSEIFDDQFSVERPDGSNFTLKIRSTKLEDSAMYFCASSPTAYEQYFGPGTRLTVT.

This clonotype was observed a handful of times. For the CDR3, the DNA is TGTGCCAGCAGCCGGCGGGGGAACACCGGGGAGCTGTTTTTT. It codes for CASSRRGNTGELFF. V usage is TRBV11-2 and J usage is TRBJ2-2; D possibly corresponds to TRBD2 (6 bases). CDR3 size: 14 residues. In germline, CDR1 is SGHAT, CDR2 FQNNGV. The V end lost 5 bases, the J end lost 1 base, and 8 bases lay between the germline ends.

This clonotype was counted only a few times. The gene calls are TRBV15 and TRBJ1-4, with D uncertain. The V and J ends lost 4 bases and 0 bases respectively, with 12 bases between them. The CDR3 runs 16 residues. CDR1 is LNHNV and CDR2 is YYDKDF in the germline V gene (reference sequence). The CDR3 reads CATSINLKATNEKLFF. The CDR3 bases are TGTGCCACCAGCATAAACTTAAAAGCAACTAATGAAAAACTGTTTTTT.

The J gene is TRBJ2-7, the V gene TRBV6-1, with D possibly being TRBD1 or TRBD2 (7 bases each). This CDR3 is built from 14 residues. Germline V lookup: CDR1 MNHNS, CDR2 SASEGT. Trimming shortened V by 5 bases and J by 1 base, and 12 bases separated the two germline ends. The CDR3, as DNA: TGTGCCAGCAGTAACAGGGGACTATCCTACGAGCAGTACTTC. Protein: CASSNRGLSYEQYF.

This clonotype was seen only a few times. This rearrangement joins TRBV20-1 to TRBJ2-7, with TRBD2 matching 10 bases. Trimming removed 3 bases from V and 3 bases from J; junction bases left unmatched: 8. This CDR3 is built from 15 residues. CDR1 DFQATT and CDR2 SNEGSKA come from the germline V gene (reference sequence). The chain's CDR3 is CSASPSSGSIYEQYF. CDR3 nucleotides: TGCAGTGCTAGTCCGTCTAGCGGGAGTATCTACGAGCAGTACTTC.

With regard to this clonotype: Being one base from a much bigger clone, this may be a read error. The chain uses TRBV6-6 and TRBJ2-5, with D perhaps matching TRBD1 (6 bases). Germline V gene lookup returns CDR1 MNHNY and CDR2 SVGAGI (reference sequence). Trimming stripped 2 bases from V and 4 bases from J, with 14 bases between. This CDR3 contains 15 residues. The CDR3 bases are TGTGCCAGCAGTTACAACGCAGGGGTCGGAGAGACCCAGTACTTC. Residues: CASSYNAGVGETQYF.

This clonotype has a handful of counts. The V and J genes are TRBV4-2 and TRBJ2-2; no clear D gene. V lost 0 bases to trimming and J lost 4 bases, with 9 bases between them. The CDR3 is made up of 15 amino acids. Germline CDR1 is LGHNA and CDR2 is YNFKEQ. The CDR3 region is CASSQEVLGTGELFF. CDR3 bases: TGTGCCAGCAGCCAAGAAGTCCTTGGCACCGGGGAGCTGTTTTTT.

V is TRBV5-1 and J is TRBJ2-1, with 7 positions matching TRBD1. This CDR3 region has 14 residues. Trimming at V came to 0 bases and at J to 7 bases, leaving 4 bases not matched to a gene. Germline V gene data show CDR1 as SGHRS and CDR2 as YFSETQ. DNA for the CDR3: TGCGCCAGCAGCTTGGAAGGGGGCTCGAATGAGCAGTTCTTC. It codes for CASSLEGGSNEQFF.

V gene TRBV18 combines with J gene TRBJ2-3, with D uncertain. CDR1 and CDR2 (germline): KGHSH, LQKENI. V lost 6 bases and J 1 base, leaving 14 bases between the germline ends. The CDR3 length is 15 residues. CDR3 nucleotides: TGTGCCAGCTCGCCGCGTCCCTGTGGCACAGATACGCAGTATTTT. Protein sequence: CASSPRPCGTDTQYF.

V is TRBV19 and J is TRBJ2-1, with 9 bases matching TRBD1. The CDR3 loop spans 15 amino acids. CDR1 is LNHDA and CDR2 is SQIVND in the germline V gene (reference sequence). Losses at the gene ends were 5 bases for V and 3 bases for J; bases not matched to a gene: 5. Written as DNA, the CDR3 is TGTGCCAGTAGTGCCGGACAGGGGCACTACAATGAGCAGTTCTTC. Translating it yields CASSAGQGHYNEQFF.

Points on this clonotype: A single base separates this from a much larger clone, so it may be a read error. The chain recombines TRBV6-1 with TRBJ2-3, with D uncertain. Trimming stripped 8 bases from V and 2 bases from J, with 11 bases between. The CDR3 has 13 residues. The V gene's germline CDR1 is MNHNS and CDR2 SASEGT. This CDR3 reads CASGGRFTDTQYF. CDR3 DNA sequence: TGTGCCAGCGGTGGACGGTTCACAGATACGCAGTATTTT.

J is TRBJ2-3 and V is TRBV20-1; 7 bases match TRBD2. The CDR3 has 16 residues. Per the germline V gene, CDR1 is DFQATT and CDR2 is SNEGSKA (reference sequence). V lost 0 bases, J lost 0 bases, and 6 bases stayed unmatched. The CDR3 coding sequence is TGCAGTGCTAGAGACGAAAAAGCGGGGAGCACAGATACGCAGTATTTT. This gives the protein CSARDEKAGSTDTQYF.

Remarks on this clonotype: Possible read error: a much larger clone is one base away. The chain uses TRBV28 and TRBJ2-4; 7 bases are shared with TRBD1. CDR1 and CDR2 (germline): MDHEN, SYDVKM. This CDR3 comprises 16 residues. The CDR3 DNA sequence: TGTGCCTGCAGTCCTGGGACAGCCCTAGCCAAAAACATTCAGTACTTC. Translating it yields CACSPGTALAKNIQYF. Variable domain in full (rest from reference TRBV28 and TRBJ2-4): DVKVTQSSRYLVKRTGEKVFLECVQDMDHENMFWYRQDPGLGLRLIYFSYDVKMKEKGDIPEGYSVSREKKERFSLILESASTNQTSMYLCACSPGTALAKNIQYFGAGTRLSVL.

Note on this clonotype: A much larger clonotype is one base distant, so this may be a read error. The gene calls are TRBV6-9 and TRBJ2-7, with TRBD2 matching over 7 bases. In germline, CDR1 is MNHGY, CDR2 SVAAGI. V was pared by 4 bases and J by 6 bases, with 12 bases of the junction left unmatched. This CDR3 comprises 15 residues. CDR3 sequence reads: CASSSSGVEPCEQYF. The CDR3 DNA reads TGTGCCAGCAGTTCCAGCGGGGTTGAGCCATGCGAGCAGTACTTC.

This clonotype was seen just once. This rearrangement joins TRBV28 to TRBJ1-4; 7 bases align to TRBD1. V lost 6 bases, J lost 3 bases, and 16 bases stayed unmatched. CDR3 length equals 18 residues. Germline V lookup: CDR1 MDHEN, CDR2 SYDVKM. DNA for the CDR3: TGTGCCAGCAGCCCTCCGACAGGGAACCCTTCAGCTAATGAAAAACTGTTTTTT. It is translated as CASSPPTGNPSANEKLFF.

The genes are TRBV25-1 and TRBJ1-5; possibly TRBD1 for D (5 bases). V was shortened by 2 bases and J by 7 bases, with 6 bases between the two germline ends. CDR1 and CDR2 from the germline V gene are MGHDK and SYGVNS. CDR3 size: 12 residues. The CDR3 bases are TGTGCCAGCAGTGAAGGGGGACAGCCCCAGCATTTT. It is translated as CASSEGGQPQHF.